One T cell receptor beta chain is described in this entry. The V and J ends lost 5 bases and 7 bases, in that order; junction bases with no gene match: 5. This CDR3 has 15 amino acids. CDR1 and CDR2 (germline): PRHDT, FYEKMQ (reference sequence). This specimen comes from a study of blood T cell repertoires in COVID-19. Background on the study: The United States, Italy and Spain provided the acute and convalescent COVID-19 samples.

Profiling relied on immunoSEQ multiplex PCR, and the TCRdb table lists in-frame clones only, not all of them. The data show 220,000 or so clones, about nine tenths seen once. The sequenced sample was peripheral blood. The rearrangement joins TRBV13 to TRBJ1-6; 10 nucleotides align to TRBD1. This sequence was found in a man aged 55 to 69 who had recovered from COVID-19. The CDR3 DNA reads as TGTGCCAGCAGCACCTGGACAGGGGGAAATTCACCCCTCCACTTT. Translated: CASSTWTGGNSPLHF. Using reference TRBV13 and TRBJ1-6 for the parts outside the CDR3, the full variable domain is AAGVIQSPRHLIKEKRETATLKCYPIPRHDTVYWYQQGPGQDPQFLISFYEKMQSDKGSIPDRFSAQQFSDYHSELNMSSLELGDSALYFCASSTWTGGNSPLHFGNGTRLTVT.